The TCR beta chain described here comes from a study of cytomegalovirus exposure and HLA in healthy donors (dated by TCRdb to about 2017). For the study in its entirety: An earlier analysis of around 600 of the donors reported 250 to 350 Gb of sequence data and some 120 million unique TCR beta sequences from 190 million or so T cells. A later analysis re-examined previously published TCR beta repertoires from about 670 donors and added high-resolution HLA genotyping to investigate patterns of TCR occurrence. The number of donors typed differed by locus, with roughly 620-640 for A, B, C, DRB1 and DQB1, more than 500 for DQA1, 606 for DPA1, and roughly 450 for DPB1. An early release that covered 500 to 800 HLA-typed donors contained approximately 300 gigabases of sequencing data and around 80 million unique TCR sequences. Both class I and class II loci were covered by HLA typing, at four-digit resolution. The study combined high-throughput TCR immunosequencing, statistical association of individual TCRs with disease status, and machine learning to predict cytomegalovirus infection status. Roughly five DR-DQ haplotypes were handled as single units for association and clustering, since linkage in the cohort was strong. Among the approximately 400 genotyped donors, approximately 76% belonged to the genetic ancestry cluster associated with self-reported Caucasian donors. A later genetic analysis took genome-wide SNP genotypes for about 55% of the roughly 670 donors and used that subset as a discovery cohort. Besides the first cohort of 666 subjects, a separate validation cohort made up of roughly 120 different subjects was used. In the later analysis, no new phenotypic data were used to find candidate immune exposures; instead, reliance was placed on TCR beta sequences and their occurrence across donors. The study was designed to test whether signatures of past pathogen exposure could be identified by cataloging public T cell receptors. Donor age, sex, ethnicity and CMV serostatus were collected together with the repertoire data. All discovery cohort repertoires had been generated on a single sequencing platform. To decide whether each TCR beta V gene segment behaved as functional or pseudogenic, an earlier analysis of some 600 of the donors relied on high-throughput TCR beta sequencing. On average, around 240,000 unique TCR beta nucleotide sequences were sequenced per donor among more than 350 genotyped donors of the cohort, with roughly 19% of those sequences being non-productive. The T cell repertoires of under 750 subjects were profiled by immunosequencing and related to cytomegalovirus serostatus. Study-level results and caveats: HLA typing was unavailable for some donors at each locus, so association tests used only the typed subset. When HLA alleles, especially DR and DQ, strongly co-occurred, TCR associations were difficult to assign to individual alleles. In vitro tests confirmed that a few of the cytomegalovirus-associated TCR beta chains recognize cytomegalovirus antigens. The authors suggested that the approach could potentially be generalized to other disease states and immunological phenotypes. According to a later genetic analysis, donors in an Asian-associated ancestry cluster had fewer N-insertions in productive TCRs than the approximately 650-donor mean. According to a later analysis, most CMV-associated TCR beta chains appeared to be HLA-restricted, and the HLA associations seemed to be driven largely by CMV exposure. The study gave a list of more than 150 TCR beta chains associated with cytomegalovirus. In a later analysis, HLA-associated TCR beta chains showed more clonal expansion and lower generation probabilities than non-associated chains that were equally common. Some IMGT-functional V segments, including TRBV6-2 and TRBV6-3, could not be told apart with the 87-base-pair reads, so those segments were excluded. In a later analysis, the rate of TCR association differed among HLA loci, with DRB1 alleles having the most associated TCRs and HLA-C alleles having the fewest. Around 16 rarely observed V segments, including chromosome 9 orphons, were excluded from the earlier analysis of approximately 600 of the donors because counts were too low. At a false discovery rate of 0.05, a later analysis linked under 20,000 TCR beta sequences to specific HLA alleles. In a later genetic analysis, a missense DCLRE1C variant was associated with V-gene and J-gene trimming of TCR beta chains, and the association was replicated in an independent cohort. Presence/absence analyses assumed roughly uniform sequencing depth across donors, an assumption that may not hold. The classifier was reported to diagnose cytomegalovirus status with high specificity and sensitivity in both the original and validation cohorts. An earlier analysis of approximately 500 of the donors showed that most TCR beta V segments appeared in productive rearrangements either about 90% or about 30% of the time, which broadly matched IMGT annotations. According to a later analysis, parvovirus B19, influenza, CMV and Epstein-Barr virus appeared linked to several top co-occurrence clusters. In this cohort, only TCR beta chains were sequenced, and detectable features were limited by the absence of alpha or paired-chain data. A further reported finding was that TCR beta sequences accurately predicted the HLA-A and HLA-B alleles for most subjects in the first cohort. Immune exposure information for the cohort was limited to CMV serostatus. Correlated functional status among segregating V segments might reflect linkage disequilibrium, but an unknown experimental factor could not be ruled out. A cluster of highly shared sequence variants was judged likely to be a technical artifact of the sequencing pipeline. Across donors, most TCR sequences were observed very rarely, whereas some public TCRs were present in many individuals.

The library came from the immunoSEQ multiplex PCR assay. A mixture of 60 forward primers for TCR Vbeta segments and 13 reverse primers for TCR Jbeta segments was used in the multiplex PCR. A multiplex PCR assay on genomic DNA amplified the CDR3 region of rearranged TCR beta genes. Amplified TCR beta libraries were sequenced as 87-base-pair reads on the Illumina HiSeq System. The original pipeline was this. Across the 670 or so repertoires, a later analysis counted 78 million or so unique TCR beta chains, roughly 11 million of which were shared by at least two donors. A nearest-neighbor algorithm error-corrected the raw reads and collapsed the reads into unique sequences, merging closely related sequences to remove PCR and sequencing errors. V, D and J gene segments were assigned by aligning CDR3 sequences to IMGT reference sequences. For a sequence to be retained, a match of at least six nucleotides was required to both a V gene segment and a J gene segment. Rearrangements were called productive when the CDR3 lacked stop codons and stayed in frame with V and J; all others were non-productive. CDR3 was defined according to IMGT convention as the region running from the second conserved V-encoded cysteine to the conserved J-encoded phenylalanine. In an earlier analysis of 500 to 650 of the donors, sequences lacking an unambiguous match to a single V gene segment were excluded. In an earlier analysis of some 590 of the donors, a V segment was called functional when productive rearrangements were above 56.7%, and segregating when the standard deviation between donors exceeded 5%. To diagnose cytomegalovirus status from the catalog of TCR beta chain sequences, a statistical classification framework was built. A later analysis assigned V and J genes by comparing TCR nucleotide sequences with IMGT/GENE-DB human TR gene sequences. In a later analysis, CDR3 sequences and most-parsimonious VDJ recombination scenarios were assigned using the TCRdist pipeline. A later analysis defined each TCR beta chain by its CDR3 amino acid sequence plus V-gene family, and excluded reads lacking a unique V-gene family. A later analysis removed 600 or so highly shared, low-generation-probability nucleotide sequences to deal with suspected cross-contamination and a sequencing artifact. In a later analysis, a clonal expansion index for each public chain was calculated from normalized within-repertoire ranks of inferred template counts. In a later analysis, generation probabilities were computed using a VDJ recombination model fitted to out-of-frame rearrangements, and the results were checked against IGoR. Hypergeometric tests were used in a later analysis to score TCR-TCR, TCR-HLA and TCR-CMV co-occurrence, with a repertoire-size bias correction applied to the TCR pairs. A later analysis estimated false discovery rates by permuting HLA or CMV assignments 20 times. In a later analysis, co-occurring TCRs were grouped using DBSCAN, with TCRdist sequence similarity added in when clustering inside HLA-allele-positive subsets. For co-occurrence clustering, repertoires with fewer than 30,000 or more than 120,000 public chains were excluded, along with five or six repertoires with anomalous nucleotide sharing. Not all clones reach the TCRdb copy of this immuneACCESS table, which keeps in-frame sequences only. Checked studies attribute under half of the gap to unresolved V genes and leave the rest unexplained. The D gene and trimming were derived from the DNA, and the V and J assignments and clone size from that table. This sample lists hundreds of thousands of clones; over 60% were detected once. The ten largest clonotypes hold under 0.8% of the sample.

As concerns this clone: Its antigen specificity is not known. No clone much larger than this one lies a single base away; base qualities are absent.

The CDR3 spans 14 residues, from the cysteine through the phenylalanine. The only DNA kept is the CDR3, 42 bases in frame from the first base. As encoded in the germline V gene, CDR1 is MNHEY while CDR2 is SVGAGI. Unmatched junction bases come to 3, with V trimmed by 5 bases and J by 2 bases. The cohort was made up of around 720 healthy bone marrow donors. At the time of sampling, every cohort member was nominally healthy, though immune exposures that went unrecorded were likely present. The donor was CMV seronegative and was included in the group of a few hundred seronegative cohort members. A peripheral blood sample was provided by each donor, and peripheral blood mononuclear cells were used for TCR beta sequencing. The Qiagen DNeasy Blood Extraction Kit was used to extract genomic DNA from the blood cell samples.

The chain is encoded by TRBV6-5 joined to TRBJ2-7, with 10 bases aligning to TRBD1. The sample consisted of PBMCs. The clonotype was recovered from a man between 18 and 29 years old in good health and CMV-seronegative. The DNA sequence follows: TGTGCCAGCAGTCTGGACAGGGGGACCTACGAGCAGTACTTC. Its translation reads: CASSLDRGTYEQYF.